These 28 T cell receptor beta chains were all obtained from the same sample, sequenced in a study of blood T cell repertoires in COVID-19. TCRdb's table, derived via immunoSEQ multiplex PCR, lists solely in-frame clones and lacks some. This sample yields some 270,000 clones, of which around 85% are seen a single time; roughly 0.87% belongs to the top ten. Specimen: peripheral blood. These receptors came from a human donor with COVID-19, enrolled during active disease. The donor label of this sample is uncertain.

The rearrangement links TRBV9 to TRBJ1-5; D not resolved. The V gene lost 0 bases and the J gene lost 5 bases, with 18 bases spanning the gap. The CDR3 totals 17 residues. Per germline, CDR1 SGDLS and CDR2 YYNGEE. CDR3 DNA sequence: TGTGCCAGCAGCGTAGGTGATTACGGAGGGATCGATCAGCCCCAGCATTTT. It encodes CASSVGDYGGIDQPQHF.

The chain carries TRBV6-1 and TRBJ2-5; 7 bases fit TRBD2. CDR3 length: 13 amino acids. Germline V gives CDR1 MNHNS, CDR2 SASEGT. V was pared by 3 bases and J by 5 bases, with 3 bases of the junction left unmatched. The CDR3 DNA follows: TGTGCCAGCAGTGACGGGGGGTGGGAGACCCAGTACTTC. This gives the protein CASSDGGWETQYF.

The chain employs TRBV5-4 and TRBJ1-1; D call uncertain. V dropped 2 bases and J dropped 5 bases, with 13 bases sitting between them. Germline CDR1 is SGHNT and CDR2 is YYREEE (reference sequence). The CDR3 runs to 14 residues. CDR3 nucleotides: TGTGCCAGCAGCTTTCGGGGAACGGGGACTGAAGCTTTCTTT. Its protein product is CASSFRGTGTEAFF.

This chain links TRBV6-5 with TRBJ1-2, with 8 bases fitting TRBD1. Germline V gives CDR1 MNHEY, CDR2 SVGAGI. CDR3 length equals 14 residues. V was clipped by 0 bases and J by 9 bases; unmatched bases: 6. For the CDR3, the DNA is TGTGCCAGCAGTTACTCCGCAGGGGGCGGGAGCTACACCTTC. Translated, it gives CASSYSAGGGSYTF.

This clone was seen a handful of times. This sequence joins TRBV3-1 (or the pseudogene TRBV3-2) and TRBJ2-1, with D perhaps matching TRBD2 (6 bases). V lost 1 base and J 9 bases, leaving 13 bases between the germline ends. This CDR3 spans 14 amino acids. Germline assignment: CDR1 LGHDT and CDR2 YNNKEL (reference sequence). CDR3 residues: CASSQGGTEGEQFF. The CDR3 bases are TGTGCCAGCAGCCAAGGAGGGACGGAGGGTGAGCAGTTCTTC.

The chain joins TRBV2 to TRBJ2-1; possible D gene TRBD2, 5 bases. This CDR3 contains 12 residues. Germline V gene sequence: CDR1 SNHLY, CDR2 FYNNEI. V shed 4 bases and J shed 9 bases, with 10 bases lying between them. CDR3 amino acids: CASSVQGSEQFF. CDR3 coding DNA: TGTGCCAGCAGTGTCCAAGGGAGTGAGCAGTTCTTC.

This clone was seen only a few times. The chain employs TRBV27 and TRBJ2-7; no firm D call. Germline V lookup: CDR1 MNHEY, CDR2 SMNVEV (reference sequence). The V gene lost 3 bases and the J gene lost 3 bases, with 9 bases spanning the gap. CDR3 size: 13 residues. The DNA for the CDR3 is TGTGCCAGCAGTTTCCGCCGACTCTACGAGCAGTACTTC. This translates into CASSFRRLYEQYF.

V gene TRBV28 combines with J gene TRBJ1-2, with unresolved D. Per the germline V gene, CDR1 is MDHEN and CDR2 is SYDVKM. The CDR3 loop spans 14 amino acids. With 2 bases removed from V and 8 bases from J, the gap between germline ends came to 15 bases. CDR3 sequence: CASSLVPQRSGYTF. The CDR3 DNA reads TGTGCCAGCAGTTTAGTACCGCAAAGGAGCGGCTACACCTTC.

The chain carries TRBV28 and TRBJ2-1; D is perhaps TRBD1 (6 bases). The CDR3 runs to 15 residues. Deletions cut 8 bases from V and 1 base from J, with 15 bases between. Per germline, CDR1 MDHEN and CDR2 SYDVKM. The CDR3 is CASEKTDRSYNEQFF. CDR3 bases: TGTGCCAGCGAGAAAACCGACAGGTCCTACAATGAGCAGTTCTTC.

CDR3 sequence: CASTPQGRISEAFF. The CDR3 nucleotides are TGTGCCAGCACCCCGCAGGGGAGAATATCTGAAGCTTTCTTT. This sequence joins TRBV6-5 and TRBJ1-1, with D possibly being TRBD1 (6 bases). CDR3 size: 14 residues. Per germline, CDR1 MNHEY and CDR2 SVGAGI. The V end was cut by 7 bases, the J end by 6 bases, with 18 bases between.

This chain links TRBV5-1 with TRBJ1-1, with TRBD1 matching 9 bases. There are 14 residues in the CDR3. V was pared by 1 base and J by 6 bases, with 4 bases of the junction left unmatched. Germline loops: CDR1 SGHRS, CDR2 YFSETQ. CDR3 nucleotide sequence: TGCGCCAGCAGCTTGACAGGGGGCAACCCTGAAGCTTTCTTT. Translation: CASSLTGGNPEAFF.

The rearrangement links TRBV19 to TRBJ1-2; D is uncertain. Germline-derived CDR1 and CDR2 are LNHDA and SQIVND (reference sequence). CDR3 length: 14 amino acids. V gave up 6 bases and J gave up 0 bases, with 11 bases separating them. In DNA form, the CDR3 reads TGTGCCAGTAGAAAGTCAGGCCCTAACTATGGCTACACCTTC. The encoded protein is CASRKSGPNYGYTF.

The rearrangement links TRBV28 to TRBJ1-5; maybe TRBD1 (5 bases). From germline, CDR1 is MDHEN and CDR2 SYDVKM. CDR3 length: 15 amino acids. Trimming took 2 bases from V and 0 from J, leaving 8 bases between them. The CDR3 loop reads CASSLGGGSNQPQHF. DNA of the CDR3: TGTGCCAGCAGTTTAGGGGGGGGTAGCAATCAGCCCCAGCATTTT.

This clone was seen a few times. DNA for the CDR3: TGCGCCAGCAGCACCCTTGGGACTAGCGGGAACAATGAGCAGTTCTTC. This codes for CASSTLGTSGNNEQFF. The chain has TRBV5-1 and TRBJ2-1; TRBD2 aligns across 13 bases. This CDR3 has 16 residues. V gave up 4 bases and J gave up 5 bases; unmatched junction bases: 6. Germline assignment: CDR1 SGHRS and CDR2 YFSETQ.

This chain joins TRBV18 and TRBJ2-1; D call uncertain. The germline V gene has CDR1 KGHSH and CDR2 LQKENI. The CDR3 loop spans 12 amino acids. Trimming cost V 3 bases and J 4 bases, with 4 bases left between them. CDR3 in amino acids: CASSPLYNEQFF. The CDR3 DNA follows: TGTGCCAGCTCACCTTTATACAATGAGCAGTTCTTC.

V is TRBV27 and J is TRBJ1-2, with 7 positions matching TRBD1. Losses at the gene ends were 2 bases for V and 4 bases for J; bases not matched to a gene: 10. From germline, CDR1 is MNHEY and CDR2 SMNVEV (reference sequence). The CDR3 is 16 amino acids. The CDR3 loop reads CASSLSGGGVGYGYTF. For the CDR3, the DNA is TGTGCCAGCAGTTTAAGTGGAGGGGGCGTTGGCTATGGCTACACCTTC.

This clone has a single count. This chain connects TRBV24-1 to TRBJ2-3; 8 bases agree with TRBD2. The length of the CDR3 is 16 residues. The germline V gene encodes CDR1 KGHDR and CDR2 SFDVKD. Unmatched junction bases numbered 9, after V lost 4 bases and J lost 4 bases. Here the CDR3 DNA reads TGTGCCACCAGTGACCCGAAGGGGCGGGAGGCAGATACGCAGTATTTT. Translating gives CATSDPKGREADTQYF.

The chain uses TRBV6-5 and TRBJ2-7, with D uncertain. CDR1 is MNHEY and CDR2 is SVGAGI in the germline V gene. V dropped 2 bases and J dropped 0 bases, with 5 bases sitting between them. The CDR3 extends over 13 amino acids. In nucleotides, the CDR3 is TGTGCCAGCAGTTACGCGGTCTCCTACGAGCAGTACTTC. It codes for CASSYAVSYEQYF.

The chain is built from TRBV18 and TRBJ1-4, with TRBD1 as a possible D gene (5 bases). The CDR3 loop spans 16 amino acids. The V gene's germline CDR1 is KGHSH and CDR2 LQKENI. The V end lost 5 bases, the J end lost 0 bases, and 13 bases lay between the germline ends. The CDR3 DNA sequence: TGTGCCAGCTCATCCCCGACAGATCCAACTAATGAAAAACTGTTTTTT. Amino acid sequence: CASSSPTDPTNEKLFF.

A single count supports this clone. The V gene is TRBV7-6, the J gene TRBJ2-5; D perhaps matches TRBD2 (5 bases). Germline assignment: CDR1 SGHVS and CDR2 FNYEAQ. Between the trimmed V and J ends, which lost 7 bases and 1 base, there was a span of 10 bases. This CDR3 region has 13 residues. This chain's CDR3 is CASNIGLQETQYF. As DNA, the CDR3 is TGTGCCAGCAATATAGGACTCCAAGAGACCCAGTACTTC.

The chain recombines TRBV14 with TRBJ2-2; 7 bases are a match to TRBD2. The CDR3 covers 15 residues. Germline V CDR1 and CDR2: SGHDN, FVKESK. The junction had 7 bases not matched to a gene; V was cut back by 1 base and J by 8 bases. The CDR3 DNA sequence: TGTGCCAGCAGCCAAGGCCTATCGGGAGGAGGGGAGCTGTTTTTT. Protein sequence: CASSQGLSGGGELFF.

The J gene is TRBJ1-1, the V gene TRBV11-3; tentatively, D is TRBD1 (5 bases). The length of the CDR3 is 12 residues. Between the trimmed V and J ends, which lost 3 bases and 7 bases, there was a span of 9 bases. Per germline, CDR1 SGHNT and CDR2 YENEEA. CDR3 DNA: TGTGCCAGCAGCTTGGGGCAGGGTGAAGCTTTCTTT. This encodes CASSLGQGEAFF.

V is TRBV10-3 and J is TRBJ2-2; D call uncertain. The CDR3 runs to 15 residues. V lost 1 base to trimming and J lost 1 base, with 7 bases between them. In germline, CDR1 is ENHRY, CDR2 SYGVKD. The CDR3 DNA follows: TGTGCCATCAGTGAGTTTGAGGAGAACACCGGGGAGCTGTTTTTT. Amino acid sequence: CAISEFEENTGELFF.

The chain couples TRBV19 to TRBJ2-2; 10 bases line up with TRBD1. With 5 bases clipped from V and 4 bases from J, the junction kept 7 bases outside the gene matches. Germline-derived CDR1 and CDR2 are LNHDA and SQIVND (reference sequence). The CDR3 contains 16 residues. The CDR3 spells CASSPRDRGGTGELFF. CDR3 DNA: TGTGCCAGTAGTCCTCGGGACAGGGGCGGCACCGGGGAGCTGTTTTTT.

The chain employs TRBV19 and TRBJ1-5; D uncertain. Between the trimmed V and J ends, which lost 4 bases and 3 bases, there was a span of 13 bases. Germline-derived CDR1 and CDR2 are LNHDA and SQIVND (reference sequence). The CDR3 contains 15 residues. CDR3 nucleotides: TGTGCCAGTAGTACGTTAGACGGAGCCAATCAGCCCCAGCATTTT. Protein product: CASSTLDGANQPQHF.

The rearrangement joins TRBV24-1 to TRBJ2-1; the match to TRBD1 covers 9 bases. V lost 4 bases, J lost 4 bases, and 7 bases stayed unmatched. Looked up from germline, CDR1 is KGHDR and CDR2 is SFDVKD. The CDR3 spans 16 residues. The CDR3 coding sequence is TGTGCCACCAGTGACACGGGACAGGGACGATACAATGAGCAGTTCTTC. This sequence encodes CATSDTGQGRYNEQFF.

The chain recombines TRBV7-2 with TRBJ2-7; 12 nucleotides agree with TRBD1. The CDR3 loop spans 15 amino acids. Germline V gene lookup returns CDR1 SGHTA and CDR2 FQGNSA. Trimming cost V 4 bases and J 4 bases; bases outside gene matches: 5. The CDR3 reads CASSYGTGGGYEQYF. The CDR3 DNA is TGTGCCAGCAGCTACGGGACAGGGGGCGGTTACGAGCAGTACTTC.

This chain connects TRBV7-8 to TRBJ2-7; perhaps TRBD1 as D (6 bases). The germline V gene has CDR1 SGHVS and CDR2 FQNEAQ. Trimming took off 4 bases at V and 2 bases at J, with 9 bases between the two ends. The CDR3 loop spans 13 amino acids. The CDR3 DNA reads TGTGCCAGCAGCTCCAGGACAGCCTACGAGCAGTACTTC. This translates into CASSSRTAYEQYF.